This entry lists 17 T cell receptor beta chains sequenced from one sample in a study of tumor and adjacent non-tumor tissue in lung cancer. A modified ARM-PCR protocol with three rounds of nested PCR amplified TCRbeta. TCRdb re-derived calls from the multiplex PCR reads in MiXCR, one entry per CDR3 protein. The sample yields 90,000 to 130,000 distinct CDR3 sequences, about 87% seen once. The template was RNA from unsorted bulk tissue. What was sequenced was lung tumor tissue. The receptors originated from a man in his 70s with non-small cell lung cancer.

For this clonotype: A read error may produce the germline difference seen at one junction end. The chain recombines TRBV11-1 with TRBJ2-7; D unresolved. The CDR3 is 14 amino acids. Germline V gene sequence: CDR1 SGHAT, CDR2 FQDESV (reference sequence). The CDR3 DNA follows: TGTGCCAGCAGCTTAAGTGGGCCCATCTACGAACAGTACTTC. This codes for CASSLSGPIYEQYF.

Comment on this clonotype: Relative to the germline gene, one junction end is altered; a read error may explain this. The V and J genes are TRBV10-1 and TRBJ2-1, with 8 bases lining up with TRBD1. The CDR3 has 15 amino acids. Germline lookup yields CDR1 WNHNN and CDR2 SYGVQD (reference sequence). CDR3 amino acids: CASSRTGSYYNGQFF. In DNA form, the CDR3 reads TGCGCCAGCAGTCGGACAGGGTCCTATTATAATGGGCAGTTCTTC.

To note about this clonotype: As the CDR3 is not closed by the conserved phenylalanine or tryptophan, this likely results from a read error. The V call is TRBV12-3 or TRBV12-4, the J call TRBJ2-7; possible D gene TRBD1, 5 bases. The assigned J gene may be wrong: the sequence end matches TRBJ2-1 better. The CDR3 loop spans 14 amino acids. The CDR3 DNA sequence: TGTGCCAGCAGTTTTGACAGTATCTCCTACGAGCAGTTCTTA. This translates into CASSFDSISYEQFL.

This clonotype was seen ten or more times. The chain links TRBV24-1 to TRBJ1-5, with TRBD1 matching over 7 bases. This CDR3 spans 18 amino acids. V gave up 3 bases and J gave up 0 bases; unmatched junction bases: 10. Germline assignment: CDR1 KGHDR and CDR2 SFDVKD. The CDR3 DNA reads TGTGCCACCAGTGATACAAGACAGGGACCTCATAGCAATCAGCCCCAGCATTTT. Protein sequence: CATSDTRQGPHSNQPQHF.

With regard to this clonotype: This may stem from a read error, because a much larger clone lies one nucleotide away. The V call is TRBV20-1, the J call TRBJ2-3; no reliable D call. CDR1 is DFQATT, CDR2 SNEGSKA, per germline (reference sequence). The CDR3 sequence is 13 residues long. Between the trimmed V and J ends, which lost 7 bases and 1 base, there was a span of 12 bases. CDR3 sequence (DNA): TGCAGTGTTATCAGCCCAGGCACAGATACGCAGTATTTT. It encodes CSVISPGTDTQYF.

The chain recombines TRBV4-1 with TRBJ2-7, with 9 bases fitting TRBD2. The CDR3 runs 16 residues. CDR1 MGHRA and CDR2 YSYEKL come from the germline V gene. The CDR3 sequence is CASSRTLAGEGDELYV. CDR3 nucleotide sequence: TGCGCCAGCAGCCGGACATTAGCGGGAGAGGGGGACGAGCTGTACGTC.

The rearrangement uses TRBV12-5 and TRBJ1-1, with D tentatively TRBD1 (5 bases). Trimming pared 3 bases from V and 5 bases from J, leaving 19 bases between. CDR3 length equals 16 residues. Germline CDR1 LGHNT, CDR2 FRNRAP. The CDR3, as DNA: TGTGCTAGTGGTTTTGGGGGGGGGGATTCGATTACTGAAGCTTTCTTT. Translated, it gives CASGFGGGDSITEAFF.

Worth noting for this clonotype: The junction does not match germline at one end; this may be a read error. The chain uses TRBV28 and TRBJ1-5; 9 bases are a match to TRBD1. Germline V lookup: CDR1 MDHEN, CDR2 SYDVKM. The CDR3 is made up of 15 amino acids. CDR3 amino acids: CANRPGTGSNHPQHF. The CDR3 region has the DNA TGTGCCAACAGACCTGGGACAGGGAGCAATCATCCCCAGCATTTT.

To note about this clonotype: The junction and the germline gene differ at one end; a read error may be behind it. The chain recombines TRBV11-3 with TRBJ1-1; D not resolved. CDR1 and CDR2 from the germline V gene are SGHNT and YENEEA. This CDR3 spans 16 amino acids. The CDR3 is CAGSSFSIRMSTEAFF. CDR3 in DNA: TGTGCCGGCAGCTCATTCAGCATCAGGATGAGCACTGAAGCTTTCTTT.

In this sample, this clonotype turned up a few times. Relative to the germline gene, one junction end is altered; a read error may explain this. The CDR3 DNA is TGCAGCGTTGAGGCATGGGGAGAGACCCAATATTTC. Translating gives CSVEAWGETQYF. The rearrangement links TRBV29-1 to TRBJ2-5, with D tentatively TRBD2 (5 bases). This CDR3 spans 12 amino acids. Germline loops: CDR1 SQVTM, CDR2 ANQGSEA. The entire variable domain, with the rest obtained from reference TRBV29-1 and TRBJ2-5, is as follows: SAVISQKPSRDICQRGTSLTIQCQVDSQVTMMFWYRQQPGQSLTLIATANQGSEATYESGFVIDKFPISRPNLTFSTLTVSNMSPEDSSIYLCSVEAWGETQYFGPGTRLLVL.

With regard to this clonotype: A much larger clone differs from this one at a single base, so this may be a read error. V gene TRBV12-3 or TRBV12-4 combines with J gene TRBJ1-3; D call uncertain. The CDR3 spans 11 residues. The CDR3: CTSRWRNTIYF. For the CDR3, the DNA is TGTACCAGCAGATGGCGGAACACCATATATTTT.

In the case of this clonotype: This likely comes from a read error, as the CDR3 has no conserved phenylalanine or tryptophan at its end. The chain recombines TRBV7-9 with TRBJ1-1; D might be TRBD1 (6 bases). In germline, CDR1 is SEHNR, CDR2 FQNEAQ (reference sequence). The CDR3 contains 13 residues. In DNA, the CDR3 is TGTGTCGGCAGTTTAGTCGGGGACATTGAAGCTTTCTAT. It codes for CVGSLVGDIEAFY.

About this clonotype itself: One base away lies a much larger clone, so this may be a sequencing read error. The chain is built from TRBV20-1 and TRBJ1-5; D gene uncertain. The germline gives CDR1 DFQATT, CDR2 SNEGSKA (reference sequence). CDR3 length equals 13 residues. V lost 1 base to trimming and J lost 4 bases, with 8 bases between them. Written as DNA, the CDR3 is TGCAGTGCTAGAGTAGGGTTAAATCAGCCCCAGCATTTT. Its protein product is CSARVGLNQPQHF.

CDR3 sequence reads: CASSPRTNGINEQFF. CDR3 coding DNA: TGTGCCAGTAGCCCGCGGACTAACGGGATAAATGAGCAGTTCTTC. The chain couples TRBV7-2 to TRBJ2-1, with TRBD2 as a possible D gene (6 bases). V lost 9 bases and J lost 7, with 22 bases in between. Germline assignment: CDR1 SGHTA and CDR2 FQGNSA. CDR3 size: 15 residues.

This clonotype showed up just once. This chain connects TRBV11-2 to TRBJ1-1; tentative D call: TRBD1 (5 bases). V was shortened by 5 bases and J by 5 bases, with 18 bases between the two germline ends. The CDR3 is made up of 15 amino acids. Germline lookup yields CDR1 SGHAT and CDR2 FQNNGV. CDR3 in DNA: TGTGCCAGCAGCCCCCCTAACATTGGGGGTACTGAAGCTTTCTTT. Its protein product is CASSPPNIGGTEAFF.

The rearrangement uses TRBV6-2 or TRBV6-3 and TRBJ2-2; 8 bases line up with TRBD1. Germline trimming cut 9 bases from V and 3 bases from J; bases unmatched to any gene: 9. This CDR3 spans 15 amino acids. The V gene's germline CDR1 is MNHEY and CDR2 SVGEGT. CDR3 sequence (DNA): TGTGCCAGGAGTCCCGGGACAGGAGACACCGGGGAGCTGTTTTTT. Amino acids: CARSPGTGDTGELFF.

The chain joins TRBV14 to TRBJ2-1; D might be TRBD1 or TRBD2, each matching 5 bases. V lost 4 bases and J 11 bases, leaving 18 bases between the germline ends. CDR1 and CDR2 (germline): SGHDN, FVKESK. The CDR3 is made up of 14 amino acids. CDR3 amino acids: CASSLWGEGRQQFF. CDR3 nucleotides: TGTGCCAGCAGCCTGTGGGGAGAGGGGCGTCAGCAGTTCTTC.